This is a list of T cell receptor beta chains from one sample in a study of blood T cells in healthy people across ages. Each CDR3 protein is one row after TCRdb ran MiXCR on the 5' RACE reads. The sample contains hundreds of thousands of distinct CDR3 sequences, about 27% of which appear only once. The sample was also linked to a second study, of T cells of mothers and their children.

Sequencing was carried out using blood. The origin of the receptors is a boy between 2 and 10 years old in good health. Each CDR3 is given with its conserved first and last residue. D genes are given only for firm matches. For some rows the clone size is stated as once, few or many, or as a class when expanded; others skip it.

DNA: TGTGCCAGCAACAGGGGAGTGGAGACCCAGTACTTC
CDR3: CASNRGVETQYF
V: TRBV7-9
size: few
J: TRBJ2-5
D: TRBD1

DNA: TGTGCCAGCAGTTTTATCGGACAGACTTTGAGAGCCAACGTCCTGACTTTC
CDR3: CASSFIGQTLRANVLTF
V: TRBV28
size: -
J: TRBJ2-6
D: -

DNA: TGCGCCAGCAGCTTTCCAGCAGGGAGCAGGGGGGAGCTGTTTTTT
CDR3: CASSFPAGSRGELFF
V: TRBV5-1
size: many
J: TRBJ2-2
D: -

DNA: TGCGCCAGCAGTAACAGGGAACAAGAGACCCAGTACTTC
CDR3: CASSNREQETQYF
V: TRBV5-1
size: -
J: TRBJ2-5
D: -

DNA: TGCAGTGCTGGCAAATGGGGGATGAACACTGAAGCTTTCTTT
CDR3: CSAGKWGMNTEAFF
V: TRBV20-1
size: -
J: TRBJ1-1
D: -

DNA: TGCAGCGTTGAAGATCAAGGGGTCAAGAGGGCTCAGCACTTC
CDR3: CSVEDQGVKRAQHF
V: TRBV29-1
size: -
J: TRBJ2-4
D: -

DNA: TGTGCCAGCAGCCAAGTCACGACAGGCGATTATGGCTACACCTTC
CDR3: CASSQVTTGDYGYTF
V: TRBV3-1
size: -
J: TRBJ1-2
D: -

DNA: TGTGCCAGCAGCTTACTAGCCACCACTGACAATGAGCAGTTCTTC
CDR3: CASSLLATTDNEQFF
V: TRBV7-2
size: -
J: TRBJ2-1
D: -

DNA: TGTGCCAGCAGGGCCGGGACAGGGGCCCCCGGCTACACCTTC
CDR3: CASRAGTGAPGYTF
V: TRBV6-6
size: -
J: TRBJ1-2
D: TRBD1

DNA: TGTGCCAGCAGCCCCCCGTCCCGGGGACTACCGAAGGGCTCCTACAATGAGCAGTTCTTC
CDR3: CASSPPSRGLPKGSYNEQFF
V: TRBV11-2
size: few
J: TRBJ2-1
D: TRBD2

DNA: TGTGCCAGCAGCAGGGAGGGTGGAGCCGGCTACGAGCAGTACTTC
CDR3: CASSREGGAGYEQYF
V: TRBV7-6
size: few
J: TRBJ2-7
D: TRBD2

DNA: TGCGCCAGCAGCTTCCACGGGCGGGACTCCTACGAGCAGTACTTC
CDR3: CASSFHGRDSYEQYF
V: TRBV5-1
size: few
J: TRBJ2-7
D: -

DNA: TGTGCCAGCAGCTTTGGGGCCGCGCGGTGGACCGGGGAGCTGTTTTTT
CDR3: CASSFGAARWTGELFF
V: TRBV11-2
size: few
J: TRBJ2-2
D: -

DNA: TGCGCCAGCAGCCAAGGGACTAGGCAAGAGACCCAGTACTTC
CDR3: CASSQGTRQETQYF
V: TRBV4-1
size: -
J: TRBJ2-5
D: TRBD2